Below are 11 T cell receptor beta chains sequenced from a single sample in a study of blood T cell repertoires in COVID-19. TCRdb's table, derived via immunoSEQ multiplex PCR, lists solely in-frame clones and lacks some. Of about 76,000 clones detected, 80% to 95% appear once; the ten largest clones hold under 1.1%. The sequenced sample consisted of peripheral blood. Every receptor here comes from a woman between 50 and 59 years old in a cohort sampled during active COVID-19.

The CDR3 protein is CASSQDGASSYEQYF. CDR3 coding DNA: TGTGCCAGCAGCCAAGATGGGGCGAGCTCCTACGAGCAGTACTTC. The chain combines TRBV4-2 with TRBJ2-7, with D possibly TRBD1 on 5 matching bases. The CDR3 is made up of 15 amino acids. Trimming pared 0 bases from V and 0 bases from J, leaving 9 bases between. CDR1 LGHNA and CDR2 YNFKEQ come from the germline V gene.

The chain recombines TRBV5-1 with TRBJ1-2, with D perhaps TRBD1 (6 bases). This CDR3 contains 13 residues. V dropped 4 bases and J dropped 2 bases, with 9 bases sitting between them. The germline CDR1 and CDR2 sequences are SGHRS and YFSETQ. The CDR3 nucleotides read TGCGCCAGCAGCAGACAGGAAAACTATGGCTACACCTTC. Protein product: CASSRQENYGYTF.

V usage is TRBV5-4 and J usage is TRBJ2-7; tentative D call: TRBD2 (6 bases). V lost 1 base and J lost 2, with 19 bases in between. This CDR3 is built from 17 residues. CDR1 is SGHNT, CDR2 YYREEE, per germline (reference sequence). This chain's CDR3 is CASSLSIGPGLTYEQYF. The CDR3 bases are TGTGCCAGCAGCTTGTCTATAGGTCCGGGACTCACCTACGAGCAGTACTTC.

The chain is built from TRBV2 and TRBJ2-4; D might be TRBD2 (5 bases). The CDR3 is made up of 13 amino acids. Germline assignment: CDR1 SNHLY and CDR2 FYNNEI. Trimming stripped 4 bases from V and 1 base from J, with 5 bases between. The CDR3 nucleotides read TGTGCCAGCAGTGCGGGGGCCAAAAACATTCAGTACTTC. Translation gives CASSAGAKNIQYF.

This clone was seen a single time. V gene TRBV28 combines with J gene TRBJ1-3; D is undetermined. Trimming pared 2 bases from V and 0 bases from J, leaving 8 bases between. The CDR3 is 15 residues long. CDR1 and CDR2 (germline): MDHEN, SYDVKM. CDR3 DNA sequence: TGTGCCAGCAGTTTAGGCGGGTCCTCTGGAAACACCATATATTTT. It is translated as CASSLGGSSGNTIYF.

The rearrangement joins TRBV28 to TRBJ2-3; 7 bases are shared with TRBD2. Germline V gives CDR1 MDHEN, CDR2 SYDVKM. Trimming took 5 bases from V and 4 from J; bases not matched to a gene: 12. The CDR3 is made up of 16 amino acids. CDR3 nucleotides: TGTGCCAGCAGTCCTCCCGCGGGAGTCGTCGCAGATACGCAGTATTTT. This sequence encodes CASSPPAGVVADTQYF.

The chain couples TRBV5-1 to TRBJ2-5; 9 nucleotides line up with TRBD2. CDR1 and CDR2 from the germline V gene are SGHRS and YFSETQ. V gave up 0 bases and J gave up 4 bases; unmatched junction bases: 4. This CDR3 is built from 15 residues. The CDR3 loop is CASSLGSSGRETQYF. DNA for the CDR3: TGCGCCAGCAGCTTGGGTAGTAGCGGGAGAGAGACCCAGTACTTC.

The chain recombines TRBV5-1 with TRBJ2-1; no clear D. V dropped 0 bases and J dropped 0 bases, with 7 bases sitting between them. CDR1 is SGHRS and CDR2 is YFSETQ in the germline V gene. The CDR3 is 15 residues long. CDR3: CASSLDWSSYNEQFF. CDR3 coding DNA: TGCGCCAGCAGCTTGGACTGGAGCTCCTACAATGAGCAGTTCTTC.

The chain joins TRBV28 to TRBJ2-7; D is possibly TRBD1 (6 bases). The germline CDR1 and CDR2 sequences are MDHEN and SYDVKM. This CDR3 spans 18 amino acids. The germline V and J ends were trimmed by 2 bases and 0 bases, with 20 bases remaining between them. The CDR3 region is CASSLTQGRATYSYEQYF. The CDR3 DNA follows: TGTGCCAGCAGTTTAACCCAGGGGCGGGCGACCTACTCCTACGAGCAGTACTTC. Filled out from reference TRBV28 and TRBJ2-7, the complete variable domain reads DVKVTQSSRYLVKRTGEKVFLECVQDMDHENMFWYRQDPGLGLRLIYFSYDVKMKEKGDIPEGYSVSREKKERFSLILESASTNQTSMYLCASSLTQGRATYSYEQYFGPGTRLTVT.

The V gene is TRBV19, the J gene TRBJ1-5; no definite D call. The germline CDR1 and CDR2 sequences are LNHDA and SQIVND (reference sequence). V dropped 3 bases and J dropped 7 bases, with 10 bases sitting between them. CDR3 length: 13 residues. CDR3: CASSMTGEQPQHF. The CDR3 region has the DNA TGTGCCAGTAGTATGACCGGGGAACAGCCCCAGCATTTT.

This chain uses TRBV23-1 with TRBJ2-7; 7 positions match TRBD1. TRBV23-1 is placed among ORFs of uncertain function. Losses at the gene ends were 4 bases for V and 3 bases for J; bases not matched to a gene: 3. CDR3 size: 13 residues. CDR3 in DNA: TGCGCCAGCAGTCTTACAGGGGTCTACGAGCAGTACTTC. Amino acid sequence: CASSLTGVYEQYF.